The 19 T cell receptor beta chains presented below share a single source sample, sequenced in a study of technical replicates of blood from several donors (dated by TCRdb to about 2017). The library was prepared using the immunoSEQ multiplex PCR assay. TCRdb holds this immuneACCESS table with in-frame rearrangements only. Some clones are missing; in checked studies, unresolved V genes explain under half, and the rest has no known cause. Present in this sample are some 77,000 clones, 85% to 95% of which were seen just once. The top ten hold about 0.37% of the sample. The sequencing input was T cells isolated from PBMCs. The receptors originated from a human donor in good health.

On this clone: The junction does not match germline at one end; this may be a read error. The V call is TRBV5-5, the J call TRBJ1-1; unclear D gene. Germline V gene lookup returns CDR1 SGHKS and CDR2 YYEKEE (reference sequence). CDR3 length: 10 amino acids. CDR3 sequence: CASSGPRREF. CDR3 bases: TGTGCCAGCAGCGGACCCCGGCGGGAATTT.

V usage is TRBV7-6 and J usage is TRBJ1-2, with a weak D call TRBD1 (5 bases). The germline CDR1 and CDR2 sequences are SGHVS and FNYEAQ. V lost 4 bases and J lost 6, with 21 bases in between. The CDR3 runs 16 residues. Written as DNA, the CDR3 is TGTGCCAGCAGCTCGGAGGGGTGGGGGTACCGGGATGGCTACACCTTC. This gives the protein CASSSEGWGYRDGYTF.

The chain employs TRBV19 and TRBJ1-2; 8 bases match TRBD1. CDR1 and CDR2 (germline): LNHDA, SQIVND (reference sequence). The V gene end was trimmed by 5 bases and the J gene end by 8 bases; junction bases not matched to a gene: 10. The CDR3 length is 14 residues. The CDR3 DNA reads TGTGCCAGTAGTGCCGGACAGGGAGAGCGGGGCTACACCTTC. It yields the protein CASSAGQGERGYTF.

The J gene is TRBJ2-3, the V gene TRBV11-2; weak D call: TRBD2 (6 bases). Germline V gene lookup returns CDR1 SGHAT and CDR2 FQNNGV. The CDR3 is 17 amino acids. V lost 0 bases, J lost 0 bases, and 13 bases lay in between. CDR3 DNA sequence: TGTGCCAGCAGCTTAGAGGTAGCGGTGACTAGCACAGATACGCAGTATTTT. It is translated as CASSLEVAVTSTDTQYF.

This clone showed up just once. The genes are TRBV2 and TRBJ1-5; weak D call: TRBD1 (5 bases). Germline loops: CDR1 SNHLY, CDR2 FYNNEI. CDR3 length: 14 amino acids. Trimming shortened V by 0 bases and J by 4 bases, and 7 bases separated the two germline ends. The CDR3, as DNA: TGTGCCAGCAGTGAAGCGGGGCTTAATCAGCCCCAGCATTTT. It yields the protein CASSEAGLNQPQHF.

V is TRBV9 and J is TRBJ2-6; 11 bases align to TRBD2. The CDR3 extends over 17 amino acids. Trimming took 2 bases from V and 4 from J; bases not matched to a gene: 5. CDR1 and CDR2 (germline): SGDLS, YYNGEE. The CDR3 loop is CASSVGSSGRGANVLTF. Here the CDR3 DNA reads TGTGCCAGCAGCGTTGGGTCTAGCGGGAGGGGGGCCAACGTCCTGACTTTC. Variable domain in full (rest from reference TRBV9 and TRBJ2-6): DSGVTQTPKHLITATGQRVTLRCSPRSGDLSVYWYQQSLDQGLQFLIQYYNGEERAKGNILERFSAQQFPDLHSELNLSSLELGDSALYFCASSVGSSGRGANVLTFGAGSRLTVL.

The gene calls are TRBV19 and TRBJ1-2, with 11 bases fitting TRBD1. Unmatched junction bases numbered 13, after V lost 8 bases and J lost 8 bases. This CDR3 contains 15 residues. The germline gives CDR1 LNHDA, CDR2 SQIVND (reference sequence). In DNA form, the CDR3 reads TGTGCCAGTTCCCGGGACAGGGGGGAAAAGAAAGGCTACACCTTC. It yields the protein CASSRDRGEKKGYTF.

The gene calls are TRBV5-1 and TRBJ2-3, with D possibly matching TRBD1 (6 bases). CDR1 SGHRS and CDR2 YFSETQ come from the germline V gene. The CDR3 runs to 15 residues. The V end was cut by 4 bases, the J end by 7 bases, with 19 bases between. This CDR3 is CASSPTGLEWNTQYF. The DNA for the CDR3 is TGCGCCAGCAGCCCGACAGGTTTGGAGTGGAATACGCAGTATTTT.

The rearrangement uses TRBV30 and TRBJ1-4; maybe TRBD1 (6 bases). Trimming pared 0 bases from V and 3 bases from J, leaving 11 bases between. The CDR3 runs to 15 residues. Per the germline V gene, CDR1 is GTSNPN and CDR2 is SVGIG (reference sequence). CDR3 DNA sequence: TGTGCCTGGAGTGTACAGGGAGTCTCTAATGAAAAACTGTTTTTT. It encodes CAWSVQGVSNEKLFF.

The chain is built from TRBV13 and TRBJ2-7; maybe TRBD2 (6 bases). From germline, CDR1 is PRHDT and CDR2 FYEKMQ (reference sequence). The CDR3 has 13 amino acids. Trimming left V 1 base short and J 3 bases short, with 7 bases between. The CDR3 here is CASSLAGVYEQYF. The CDR3 DNA reads as TGTGCCAGCAGCTTAGCGGGAGTCTACGAGCAGTACTTC. The full variable domain, completed using reference TRBV13 and TRBJ2-7, is AAGVIQSPRHLIKEKRETATLKCYPIPRHDTVYWYQQGPGQDPQFLISFYEKMQSDKGSIPDRFSAQQFSDYHSELNMSSLELGDSALYFCASSLAGVYEQYFGPGTRLTVT.

This chain connects TRBV13 to TRBJ2-1, with D tentatively TRBD2 (7 bases). Trimming stripped 8 bases from V and 2 bases from J, with 16 bases between. The CDR3 has 15 residues. The germline V gene has CDR1 PRHDT and CDR2 FYEKMQ (reference sequence). In DNA, the CDR3 is TGTGCCAGCCCCCGATCCGGGGGGCCCTACAATGAGCAGTTCTTC. Translation: CASPRSGGPYNEQFF.

CDR3 nucleotide sequence: TGCAGCGTTGAAGAGGGGGGAGCTGGGGCCAACGTCCTGACTTTC. This codes for CSVEEGGAGANVLTF. This chain uses TRBV29-1 with TRBJ2-6; possible D gene TRBD2, 6 bases. The V end lost 0 bases, the J end lost 2 bases, and 8 bases lay between the germline ends. This CDR3 is built from 15 residues. CDR1 SQVTM and CDR2 ANQGSEA come from the germline V gene.

The chain is built from TRBV27 and TRBJ1-2, with a tentative D call TRBD1 (6 bases). Trimming removed 5 bases at V and 2 bases at J, with 15 bases between. CDR3 size: 15 residues. Germline lookup yields CDR1 MNHEY and CDR2 SMNVEV (reference sequence). CDR3 residues: CASSLRTETNYGYTF. CDR3 sequence (DNA): TGTGCCAGCAGTCTCAGGACAGAAACCAACTATGGCTACACCTTC.

The V and J genes are TRBV6-1 and TRBJ2-7; D not certain. Germline V gene sequence: CDR1 MNHNS, CDR2 SASEGT. The CDR3 is 13 residues long. V was trimmed by 6 bases and J by 2 bases, leaving 11 bases between them. CDR3 in DNA: TGTGCCAGCAGCTACGGTACCCCCTACGAGCAGTACTTC. Protein: CASSYGTPYEQYF.

The J gene is TRBJ1-1, the V gene TRBV19; TRBD1 matches at 10 bases. Germline CDR1 LNHDA, CDR2 SQIVND (reference sequence). This CDR3 is 11 amino acids long. V lost 3 bases and J lost 12; bases outside the gene matches: 1. Here the CDR3 DNA reads TGTGCCAGTAGTATGGACAGGGGGACTTTCTTT. It is translated as CASSMDRGTFF.

To note about this clone: This sample also contains other DNA sequences that code for the same CDR3. The J gene is TRBJ2-7, the V gene TRBV27; 7 positions agree with TRBD1. With V trimmed by 3 bases and J by 7 bases, 6 bases remained unmatched. The germline V gene encodes CDR1 MNHEY and CDR2 SMNVEV (reference sequence). CDR3 length: 13 amino acids. The CDR3 DNA reads TGTGCCAGCAGTTTCAAGGGGGCTGGGGAGCAGTACTTC. Its translation is CASSFKGAGEQYF.

The chain employs TRBV6-1 and TRBJ2-5; 8 nucleotides match TRBD2. The V segment lost 7 bases and the J segment 4 bases; nucleotides outside the gene matches: 2. The CDR3 has 12 residues. The germline CDR1 and CDR2 sequences are MNHNS and SASEGT. This chain's CDR3 is CASMAGGETQYF. In DNA form, the CDR3 reads TGTGCCAGCATGGCGGGGGGAGAGACCCAGTACTTC.

The sample holds a few counts of this clone. The chain links TRBV5-4 to TRBJ2-7; no clear D gene. Germline CDR1 SGHNT, CDR2 YYREEE (reference sequence). V was pared by 1 base and J by 3 bases, with 8 bases between. The CDR3 runs to 13 residues. In nucleotides, the CDR3 is TGTGCCAGCAGCTTGACTCCACTCTACGAGCAGTACTTC. Protein product: CASSLTPLYEQYF.

The chain uses TRBV5-1 and TRBJ2-2, with TRBD2 identical over 10 bases. Germline V gives CDR1 SGHRS, CDR2 YFSETQ. J lost 3 bases, V lost 3 bases, and 5 bases had no gene match. The CDR3 extends over 16 amino acids. The CDR3 region has the DNA TGCGCCAGCAGCTCCCGTAGCGGGAGGTACACCGGGGAGCTGTTTTTT. Translation gives CASSSRSGRYTGELFF.